The 21 T cell receptor beta chains below come from one sample, sequenced in a study of tumor-infiltrating lymphocytes in oesophageal squamous cell carcinoma. TCRdb ran MiXCR on the PCR reads and lists one entry per CDR3 protein. The data hold over 20,000 distinct CDR3 sequences, with approximately 38% observed a single time. Sequenced material: esophageal tumor tissue. The receptors stem from a male donor with esophageal squamous cell carcinoma.

This clonotype was found many times. The chain uses TRBV5-5 and TRBJ1-1; 10 bases line up with TRBD1. This CDR3 has 13 residues. V gave up 4 bases and J gave up 5 bases; unmatched junction bases: 2. The germline V gene has CDR1 SGHKS and CDR2 YYEKEE (reference sequence). The CDR3 DNA sequence: TGTGCCAGCAGCCTGGACAGGGGGACTGAAGCTTTCTTT. It encodes CASSLDRGTEAFF. Using reference TRBV5-5 and TRBJ1-1 for the parts outside the CDR3, the full variable domain is DAGVTQSPTHLIKTRGQQVTLRCSPISGHKSVSWYQQVLGQGPQFIFQYYEKEERGRGNFPDRFSARQFPNYSSELNVNALLLGDSALYLCASSLDRGTEAFFGQGTRLTVV.

Many counts were recorded for this clonotype. This sequence joins TRBV6-6 and TRBJ1-2, with D unclear. The germline V and J ends were trimmed by 1 base and 8 bases, with 8 bases remaining between them. Per germline, CDR1 MNHNY and CDR2 SVGAGI (reference sequence). The CDR3 covers 12 residues. CDR3 in amino acids: CASSYFSGGYTF. CDR3 bases: TGTGCCAGCAGTTACTTTTCTGGGGGCTACACCTTC.

The chain links TRBV7-6 to TRBJ2-4; no clear D gene. Germline V lookup: CDR1 SGHVS, CDR2 FNYEAQ. Deletions cut 1 base from V and 15 bases from J, with 16 bases between. CDR3 length equals 13 residues. The CDR3 reads CASSLGSNYERYF. The DNA for the CDR3 is TGTGCCAGCAGCTTAGGGTCAAACTACGAGCGGTACTTC.

The V gene is TRBV15, the J gene TRBJ1-1; 10 nucleotides align to TRBD1. The germline V gene encodes CDR1 LNHNV and CDR2 YYDKDF (reference sequence). The CDR3 is 17 amino acids. The V gene end was trimmed by 0 bases and the J gene end by 3 bases; junction bases not matched to a gene: 7. CDR3 bases: TGTGCCACCAGCAGAGAAAGGACAGGGGGGGCGGACACTGAAGCTTTCTTT. It codes for CATSRERTGGADTEAFF.

As for this clonotype: A junction end diverges from the germline sequence, so it may reflect a read error. The chain joins TRBV7-6 to TRBJ2-3; D not certain. The tail of the sequence fits TRBJ2-5 better, so the J call may be wrong. The CDR3 has 15 residues. Per germline, CDR1 SGHVS and CDR2 FNYEAQ. CDR3 region: CASSSRGSPPETQYF. In nucleotides, the CDR3 is TGTGCTAGCAGCTCCCGCGGTAGCCCACCCGAGACCCAGTACTTC.

This clonotype was detected a few times. This sequence joins TRBV6-9 and TRBJ2-1; TRBD1 matches 10 bases. The CDR3 covers 15 residues. CDR1 MNHGY and CDR2 SVAAGI come from the germline V gene. Trimming removed 4 bases from V and 4 bases from J; junction bases left unmatched: 4. CDR3 region: CASSFWTGGYNEQFF. CDR3 nucleotide sequence: TGTGCCAGCAGTTTCTGGACAGGGGGGTACAATGAGCAGTTCTTC.

There are many counts of this clonotype. The chain carries TRBV27 and TRBJ2-1, with 14 bases lining up with TRBD2. The germline V gene has CDR1 MNHEY and CDR2 SMNVEV (reference sequence). V lost 5 bases, J lost 8 bases, and 5 bases stayed unmatched. CDR3 size: 15 residues. In DNA, the CDR3 is TGTGCCAGCAGTACCCGGACTAGCGGGAGGTATGAGCAGTTCTTC. Protein product: CASSTRTSGRYEQFF.

The chain employs TRBV20-1 and TRBJ2-5, with D hard to call. The CDR3 is 10 residues long. CDR1 DFQATT and CDR2 SNEGSKA come from the germline V gene (reference sequence). CDR3 bases: TGCAGACCTAACGGGGAGACCCAGTACTTC. Translating it yields CRPNGETQYF.

This clonotype was found once. The V gene is TRBV7-2, the J gene TRBJ2-3; D is uncertain. Trimming stripped 1 base from V and 3 bases from J, with 8 bases between. The CDR3 extends over 14 amino acids. Germline V gene lookup returns CDR1 SGHTA and CDR2 FQGNSA. The CDR3 sequence is CASSLEAVTDTQYF. CDR3 coding DNA: TGTGCCAGCAGCTTAGAGGCTGTGACAGATACGCAGTATTTT.

This clonotype was counted a few times. The chain recombines TRBV7-4 with TRBJ2-1; 12 positions match TRBD1. The J call is in doubt because the DNA end fits TRBJ2-7 better. The length of the CDR3 is 16 residues. CDR1 is SGHVT, CDR2 SQSDAQ, per germline. The CDR3 reads CASSPPGTGGAYEQYF. The CDR3 bases are TGTGCCAGCAGCCCCCCGGGGACAGGGGGCGCCTACGAGCAGTACTTC.

This clonotype has only a few counts. The genes are TRBV5-1 and TRBJ2-3, with 9 bases fitting TRBD1. Trimming took 4 bases from V and 5 from J; bases not matched to a gene: 5. The CDR3 extends over 14 amino acids. Germline lookup yields CDR1 SGHRS and CDR2 YFSETQ. CDR3 in DNA: TGCGCCAGCAGCCAGGGACAGGGAGAAGATACGCAGTATTTT. Encoded protein: CASSQGQGEDTQYF.

The chain couples TRBV7-6 to TRBJ2-6; D uncertain. Germline loops: CDR1 SGHVS, CDR2 FNYEAQ. This CDR3 is 8 amino acids long. V lost 0 bases, J lost 18 bases, and 0 bases lay in between. In DNA, the CDR3 is TGTGCCAGCAGCTTAGCGACTTTC. Translating gives CASSLATF.

This chain links TRBV6-6 with TRBJ2-5; 12 nucleotides match TRBD2. Germline values: CDR1 MNHNY, CDR2 SVGAGI (reference sequence). The junction had 12 bases not matched to a gene; V was cut back by 5 bases and J by 11 bases. The CDR3 consists of 15 residues. The CDR3: CASSRPSGRANEQYF. The CDR3 DNA reads as TGTGCCAGCAGTCGCCCTAGCGGGAGGGCCAATGAGCAGTACTTC.

As concerns this clonotype: This likely comes from a read error, as the CDR3 has no conserved phenylalanine or tryptophan at its end. The limits of the CDR3 on the DNA are not certain, so only TCRdb's listed CDR3 is given. The V and J genes are TRBV6-6 and TRBJ2-7; the D call in the table, TRBD1, was not verified against the DNA. The CDR3 comprises 16 residues, both ends counted. CDR1 is MNHNY and CDR2 is SVGAGI in the germline V gene (reference sequence). The CDR3 here is CASSYGGNHYGYTFGS.

This clonotype came up many times. The chain couples TRBV10-1 to TRBJ1-1, with D tentatively TRBD1 (5 bases). The germline V gene has CDR1 WNHNN and CDR2 SYGVQD (reference sequence). This CDR3 is 12 amino acids long. V was trimmed by 4 bases and J by 7 bases, leaving 10 bases between them. DNA for the CDR3: TGCGCCAGCAGTGGCGACAGTGTTGAAGCTTTCTTT. It codes for CASSGDSVEAFF.

Many counts were recorded for this clonotype. The chain couples TRBV11-3 to TRBJ2-6; 7 bases fit TRBD2. The germline V gene encodes CDR1 SGHNT and CDR2 YENEEA. The CDR3 covers 19 residues. V trimming: 3 bases; J trimming: 0 bases; junction bases outside the gene matches: 11. The CDR3 nucleotides are TGTGCCAGCAGCTTGGAGCGGGAAACCTCGGGCTCTGGGGCCAACGTCCTGACTTTC. It yields the protein CASSLERETSGSGANVLTF.

Relative to its sample, this clonotype is medium-sized (0.01 to 0.1%). A much larger clone differs from this one at a single base, so this may be a read error. The rearrangement uses TRBV28 and TRBJ2-7, with 7 bases aligning to TRBD2. The J segment lost 7 bases and the V segment lost 6 bases, leaving 15 bases of the junction unmatched. This CDR3 is 15 amino acids long. The germline V gene encodes CDR1 MDHEN and CDR2 SYDVKM. The CDR3 region is CASRKLGGGGNEQYF. For the CDR3, the DNA is TGTGCCAGCAGAAAACTCGGTGGCGGGGGTAATGAGCAGTACTTC.

The gene calls are TRBV2 and TRBJ2-5; weak D call: TRBD2 (5 bases). TRBJ2-1 explains the end of the DNA better; the J call may be wrong. Germline CDR1 is SNHLY and CDR2 is FYNNEI. The CDR3 totals 12 residues. CDR3 DNA: TGTGCCAGCAGCGTCTACCGAGGGGAGCAGTTCTTC. Amino acid sequence: CASSVYRGEQFF.

By its share, this clonotype is medium-sized. This chain connects TRBV7-2 to TRBJ2-1, with D possibly TRBD1 on 5 matching bases. Looked up from germline, CDR1 is SGHTA and CDR2 is FQGNSA. CDR3 size: 16 residues. V lost 2 bases and J lost 0, with 11 bases in between. The CDR3 DNA sequence: TGTGCCAGCAGCTTATGGGGCCAAAACTCCTACAATGAGCAGTTCTTC. As protein: CASSLWGQNSYNEQFF.

This sequence joins TRBV28 and TRBJ1-2; weak D call: TRBD1 (5 bases). This CDR3 contains 15 residues. Germline V lookup: CDR1 MDHEN, CDR2 SYDVKM. V lost 3 bases and J 8 bases, leaving 19 bases between the germline ends. The CDR3 coding sequence is TGTGCCAGCAGTTTTGTTACGTTACAGTCAGGGGGCTACACCTTC. Protein product: CASSFVTLQSGGYTF.

With respect to this clonotype: A much larger clone sits a single nucleotide away, making a read error possible. The genes are TRBV6-6 and TRBJ2-3, with 8 bases lining up with TRBD1. The V gene's germline CDR1 is MNHNY and CDR2 SVGAGI (reference sequence). The length of the CDR3 is 15 residues. Trimming took 5 bases from V and 14 from J; bases not matched to a gene: 18. The CDR3, as DNA: TGTGCCAGCAGTGGATGGACAGGGAACACCGGGGAGCTGTATTTT. Encoded protein: CASSGWTGNTGELYF.